The subject of this entry is one T cell receptor beta chain. This clone occurred a few times. The antigen this receptor binds is unknown. Per-nucleotide qualities are absent, and no much larger clonotype sits a single base away. TCRbeta CDR3 regions were amplified from genomic DNA using the immunoSEQ Assay, a bias-controlled multiplex PCR. As for how the authors treated the data: Nucleated cell counts per sample were estimated from amplification of reference gene primers within the assay. To quantify the absolute abundance of each unique TCRbeta CDR3 rearrangement, sequence reads were collapsed and filtered. For each sample, productive Simpson clonality was calculated as the square root of Simpson's diversity index across productive rearrangements. TCRdb took over this immuneACCESS table, retaining in-frame rearrangements with V and J assigned. Such tables are incomplete; in checked studies, under half of the missing clones stem from an unresolved V gene, and the remainder is unexplained. V and J calls and clone size follow that table, whereas D and trimming were derived from the DNA. The sample table lists around 140,000 clones, over 70% of them with a count of one. The leading ten clones occupy 1.7% of the sample.

The germline V gene specifies SGHTA as CDR1 and FQGNSA as CDR2. The cysteine opens and the phenylalanine closes a CDR3 of 13 amino acids. Of the read, only the CDR3 DNA is kept; its 39 bases are in frame from base 1. The junction shows trimming of 5 bases on V and 7 bases on J, and the gene matches do not reach 4 bases of it. The data derive from a study of blood T cell repertoires in COVID-19 (dated by TCRdb to the early 2020s). With respect to the entire study: The collaborator samples originated in the United States, Italy and Spain and spanned the acute and convalescent phases of COVID-19. The material from the prospective study consisted of cDNA or gDNA derived from T cells, B-cell-depleted T cells, or PBMCs. Subjects who had been exposed to COVID-19, were actively infected with it, or had recovered from it provided the deeply sampled blood TCRbeta repertoires that made up the dataset. A freely available public database, intended as a resource for researchers studying the immune response to SARS-CoV-2, is where the repertoires were released. The samples were drawn from two sources: the first 160 participants of the ongoing ImmuneRACE study, and 1,200 or so subjects contributed by 6 global collaborators. The sample metadata nearly always contained a de-identified subject ID, COVID-19 status, age in years and sex. HLA class I and class II types, where available, came from metadata supplied by the sample provider rather than from assay-based typing. Study-level results and caveats: The amount of clinical and demographic metadata varied by source and participant and was provided uncurated.

The collaborating institutions used their own protocols to collect whole blood in K2EDTA tubes. Collaborator samples were shipped for TCRbeta analysis as frozen whole blood, isolated PBMCs, or DNA extracted from either sample type. Recombination linked TRBV7-2 to TRBJ1-3; 8 bases in the junction line up with TRBD1. This sequence was found in a woman between 45 and 60 years old with acute or convalescent COVID-19. The sequenced sample was peripheral blood. Here the CDR3 is given as CASSPGQVNTIYF. The sequenced DNA: TGTGCCAGCAGCCCGGGACAGGTGAACACCATATATTTT.